These T cell receptor beta chains were read from a single sample in a study of T cell responses to AZD1222 COVID-19 vaccine. The assay was immunoSEQ multiplex PCR, and TCRdb's table has in-frame clones only and misses some. The repertoire includes 90,000 or so clones, about 88% of them detected once, and roughly a fifth sits in the top ten. The input for sequencing was peripheral blood, taken on day 0 of AZD1222 vaccination. These receptor sequences come from an adult in good health. The CDR3 runs from the conserved cysteine through the conserved F or W. A D gene is named only where the DNA matches it firmly. Rows give clone size only sometimes, using once, few, many, or a class for an expanded clone.

>15|.|.|TRBJ2-6|TRBV6-1
CASSEKTSGANVLTF
TGTGCCAGCAGTGAAAAAACGTCTGGGGCCAACGTCCTGACTTTC
>16|.|.|TRBJ2-7|TRBV9
CASSVGSGLSSYEQYF
TGTGCCAGCAGCGTAGGGTCGGGCCTGAGCTCCTACGAGCAGTACTTC
>15|.|.|TRBJ1-5|TRBV27
CASSLWAGGNQPQHF
TGTGCCAGCAGTTTATGGGCAGGAGGCAATCAGCCCCAGCATTTT
>13|.|once|TRBJ1-2|TRBV6-5
CASSPQPNYGYTF
TGTGCCAGCAGTCCCCAGCCGAACTATGGCTACACCTTC
>14|.|.|TRBJ1-6|TRBV7-9
CASSLVAINSPLHF
TGTGCCAGCAGCTTAGTGGCGATTAATTCACCCCTCCACTTT
>21|TRBD1|.|TRBJ2-6|TRBV3-1/TRBV3-2
CASSQDPPPGTESPGANVLTF
TGTGCCAGCAGCCAAGATCCCCCCCCCGGGACAGAATCGCCTGGGGCCAACGTCCTGACTTTC
>13|.|.|TRBJ1-4|TRBV7-2
CASSFRVGGKLFF
TGTGCCAGCAGCTTCCGGGTGGGAGGAAAACTGTTTTTT
>13|.|.|TRBJ2-5|TRBV6-2/TRBV6-3
CASSREGGETQYF
TGTGCCAGCAGTCGGGAAGGGGGAGAGACCCAGTACTTC
>15|TRBD1|.|TRBJ1-6|TRBV6-6
CASRRQGTINSPLHF
TGTGCCAGCAGAAGACAGGGGACGATCAATTCACCCCTCCACTTT
>14|TRBD1|.|TRBJ2-1|TRBV9
CASSPRQGAGEQFF
TGTGCCAGCAGCCCACGACAGGGGGCAGGTGAGCAGTTCTTC
>13|.|.|TRBJ1-3|TRBV5-1
CASSLSDGNTIYF
TGCGCCAGCAGCCTATCGGACGGAAACACCATATATTTT
>13|TRBD1|.|TRBJ1-2|TRBV27
CASSYRGGYGYTF
TGTGCCAGCAGTTACAGGGGTGGCTATGGCTACACCTTC
>15|.|.|TRBJ2-5|TRBV4-3
CASSQELGGVETQYF
TGCGCCAGCAGCCAAGAGTTGGGGGGCGTCGAGACCCAGTACTTC
>14|.|.|TRBJ2-7|TRBV4-1
CASSQDPASYEQYF
TGCGCCAGCAGCCAAGATCCAGCCAGCTACGAGCAGTACTTC
>17|.|.|TRBJ2-3|TRBV28
CASSFLTDRGGADTQYF
TGTGCCAGCAGTTTCCTTACCGACAGGGGAGGGGCAGATACGCAGTATTTT
>12|.|.|TRBJ1-5|TRBV11-2
CASSFPGQPQHF
TGTGCCAGCAGCTTCCCGGGGCAGCCCCAGCATTTT
>13|.|.|TRBJ2-1|TRBV2
CASSARETGEQFF
TGTGCCAGCAGTGCCAGAGAGACAGGTGAGCAGTTCTTC
>14|.|.|TRBJ1-2|TRBV4-3
CASSQDGIRYGYTF
TGCGCCAGCAGCCAAGATGGGATCCGCTATGGCTACACCTTC
>14|TRBD1|.|TRBJ2-2|TRBV7-9
CASSDRGLDGELFF
TGTGCCAGCAGCGACAGGGGGCTGGATGGGGAGCTGTTTTTT
>15|TRBD2|.|TRBJ2-1|TRBV10-3
CAISASSGRGNEQFF
TGTGCCATCAGCGCCTCGAGCGGGAGGGGGAATGAGCAGTTCTTC
>15|.|.|TRBJ2-2|TRBV19
CASRRRRANTGELFF
TGTGCCAGTAGGCGGCGACGGGCGAACACCGGGGAGCTGTTTTTT
>14|.|.|TRBJ2-3|TRBV7-9
CASSFKGVPDTQYF
TGTGCCAGCAGCTTTAAGGGGGTACCAGATACGCAGTATTTT
>15|TRBD1|.|TRBJ2-2|TRBV4-2
CASSQSGQGTGELFF
TGTGCCAGCAGCCAATCGGGACAGGGCACCGGGGAGCTGTTTTTT
>16|.|.|TRBJ1-4|TRBV6-2/TRBV6-3
CASSSRRDVGTEKLFF
TGTGCCAGCAGTTCCAGAAGGGACGTTGGGACTGAAAAACTGTTTTTT
>15|TRBD2|.|TRBJ2-1|TRBV4-3
CASSQGDSGGAQPFF
TGCGCCAGCAGCCAAGGGGATAGCGGGGGGGCCCAGCCGTTCTTC
>15|.|hyperexpanded|TRBJ2-5|TRBV12-5
CASGLVMGAQETQYF
TGTGCTAGTGGTTTGGTAATGGGGGCTCAAGAGACCCAGTACTTC
>12|.|.|TRBJ2-2|TRBV12-3/TRBV12-4
CASNYWSGELFF
TGTGCCAGCAACTATTGGAGCGGGGAGCTGTTTTTT
>13|.|once|TRBJ2-7|TRBV12-3/TRBV12-4
CASSPDYLYEQYF
TGTGCCAGCAGCCCTGACTACCTCTACGAGCAGTACTTC
>14|TRBD1|.|TRBJ1-2|TRBV6-5
CASSRTGSDYGYTF
TGTGCCAGCAGTCGGACAGGTTCGGACTATGGCTACACCTTC
>13|TRBD1|many|TRBJ1-5|TRBV19
CASDRAKNQPQHF
TGTGCCAGTGACAGGGCCAAAAATCAGCCCCAGCATTTT
>15|.|.|TRBJ1-4|TRBV7-2
CASSSARATNEKLFF
TGTGCCAGCAGCTCTGCACGGGCAACTAATGAAAAACTGTTTTTT
>14|TRBD1|.|TRBJ1-6|TRBV7-3
CASSLAGGDSPLHF
TGTGCCAGCAGCTTAGCAGGGGGCGATTCACCCCTCCACTTT
>18|TRBD1|.|TRBJ1-3|TRBV28
CASTPGQGTWYSGNTIYF
TGTGCCAGCACCCCGGGACAGGGGACATGGTACTCTGGAAACACCATATATTTT
>14|.|.|TRBJ1-3|TRBV5-8
CASSWWGAVNTIYF
TGTGCCAGCAGCTGGTGGGGGGCGGTAAACACCATATATTTT
>15|.|.|TRBJ1-6|TRBV7-3
CASSRNRGANSPLHF
TGTGCCAGCAGCCGAAATCGGGGAGCTAATTCACCCCTCCACTTT
>13|.|.|TRBJ1-1|TRBV5-6
CASSLAGNTEAFF
TGTGCCAGCAGCTTGGCAGGGAACACTGAAGCTTTCTTT
>14|.|.|TRBJ2-7|TRBV11-2
CASSPGGGFYEQYF
TGTGCCAGCAGCCCTGGGGGCGGATTCTACGAGCAGTACTTC
>10|.|.|TRBJ2-1|TRBV20-1
CSARDNEQFF
TGCAGTGCTCGTGATAATGAGCAGTTCTTC
>16|TRBD2|.|TRBJ2-1|TRBV3-1/TRBV3-2
CASSQGGLAGDNEQFF
TGTGCCAGCAGCCAAGGGGGACTAGCGGGGGACAATGAGCAGTTCTTC
>15|.|.|TRBJ2-2|TRBV7-3
CASSLGPGYTGELFF
TGTGCCAGCAGCTTAGGACCAGGGTACACCGGGGAGCTGTTTTTT
>13|.|.|TRBJ1-1|TRBV5-4
CASSLLQGTEAFF
TGTGCCAGCAGCCTTCTTCAGGGAACTGAAGCTTTCTTT
>15|.|few|TRBJ1-5|TRBV7-2
CASSPLRGSNQPQHF
TGTGCCAGCAGCCCCCTTCGGGGTAGCAATCAGCCCCAGCATTTT
>16|.|few|TRBJ1-5|TRBV7-9
CASSLAGGYSNQPQHF
TGTGCCAGCAGCTTAGCAGGGGGGTATAGCAATCAGCCCCAGCATTTT
>13|.|.|TRBJ1-1|TRBV7-2
CASSLLGDGEAFF
TGTGCCAGCAGCTTATTGGGGGATGGGGAAGCTTTCTTT
>16|.|.|TRBJ2-7|TRBV6-6
CASRSTGSRSSYEQYF
TGTGCCAGCAGATCAACAGGGTCTAGGAGCTCCTACGAGCAGTACTTC
>14|.|.|TRBJ1-2|TRBV14
CASSQGPQNYGYTF
TGTGCCAGCAGCCAAGGTCCCCAAAACTATGGCTACACCTTC
>12|.|.|TRBJ1-2|TRBV12-3/TRBV12-4
CASEGEISGYTF
TGTGCCAGCGAGGGGGAGATATCAGGCTACACCTTC